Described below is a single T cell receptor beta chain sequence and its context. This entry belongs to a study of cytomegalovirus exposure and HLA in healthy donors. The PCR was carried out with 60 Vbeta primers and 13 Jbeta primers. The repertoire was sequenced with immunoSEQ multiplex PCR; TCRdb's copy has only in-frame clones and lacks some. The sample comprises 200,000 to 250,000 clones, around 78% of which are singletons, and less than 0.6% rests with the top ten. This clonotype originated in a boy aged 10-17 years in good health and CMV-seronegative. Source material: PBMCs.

The CDR3 loop is CASSLGLAGQDTQYF. The CDR3 region has the DNA TGTGCCAGCAGCTTAGGACTAGCGGGCCAAGATACGCAGTATTTT. The rearrangement uses TRBV7-3 and TRBJ2-3; 11 bases map to TRBD2. This CDR3 is 15 amino acids long. CDR1 and CDR2 (germline): SGHTA, FQGTGA. V shed 2 bases, J shed 5 bases, and the junction held 3 bases outside the gene matches.